A selection of T cell receptor beta chains follows, all from one sample in a study of control samples from healthy donors and cancer patients. Generated by immunoSEQ multiplex PCR, the TCRdb table keeps only in-frame clones and is missing some. The sample includes tens of thousands of clones, around 96% seen only once; the top ten take about 1.9%. Specimen: blood. The receptors derive from a woman aged 30 to 39 in good health. Each CDR3 is given with its conserved first and last residue. The order of the fields is J gene, V gene, clone size, D gene, CDR3 DNA, CDR3 protein. The D gene is left open where the match is weak. Where a row states a size, it is once, few, many or the class of an expanded clone; other rows omit it.

J: TRBJ2-1; V: TRBV29-1; size: NA; D: TRBD1; DNA: TGCAGCGCTCCCTCAGGGGGCGGAGAGCAGTTCTTC; CDR3: CSAPSGGGEQFF
J: TRBJ1-6; V: TRBV10-1; size: once; D: TRBD1; DNA: TGCGCCAGCAGAACCCTTAACCCGGACAGGGTAAGTGGTTCACCCCTCCACTTT; CDR3: CASRTLNPDRVSGSPLHF
J: TRBJ1-1; V: TRBV7-7; size: NA; D: NA; DNA: TGTGCTAGCAGCTTAGGACAGAACACTGAAGCTTTCTTT; CDR3: CASSLGQNTEAFF
J: TRBJ2-2; V: TRBV19; size: NA; D: NA; DNA: TGTGCCAGTAGTATAGGTTCCGGGGAGCTGTTTTTT; CDR3: CASSIGSGELFF
J: TRBJ1-1; V: TRBV12-3/TRBV12-4; size: once; D: NA; DNA: TGTGCCAGCAGCCCACCCAACACTGAAGCTTTCTTT; CDR3: CASSPPNTEAFF
J: TRBJ1-1; V: TRBV28; size: NA; D: NA; DNA: TGTGCCAGCAGTTTAGCAGGGGTGGGAGGCACTGAAGCTTTCTTT; CDR3: CASSLAGVGGTEAFF
J: TRBJ2-3; V: TRBV6-5; size: NA; D: TRBD2; DNA: TGTGCCAGCAGTACAATAGCGGGAGGGCCTTGGGCGCAGTATTTT; CDR3: CASSTIAGGPWAQYF
J: TRBJ1-5; V: TRBV5-8; size: NA; D: NA; DNA: TGTGCCAGCAGCTTGGCCGAACTGACCAATCAGCCCCAGCATTTT; CDR3: CASSLAELTNQPQHF
J: TRBJ2-1; V: TRBV18; size: NA; D: TRBD2; DNA: TGTGCCAGCTCACCATCGCCGCAACCGGGACTAGATTTCAATGAGCAGTTCTTC; CDR3: CASSPSPQPGLDFNEQFF
J: TRBJ2-3; V: TRBV7-9; size: NA; D: NA; DNA: TGTGCCAGCAGCCACGCCAGTCACGGATTTAGCACAGATACGCAGTATTTT; CDR3: CASSHASHGFSTDTQYF
J: TRBJ2-3; V: TRBV3-1/TRBV3-2; size: NA; D: NA; DNA: TGTGCCAGCAGCCAAGGGTTCGGGCGGGATTCCAGCACAGATACGCAGTATTTT; CDR3: CASSQGFGRDSSTDTQYF
J: TRBJ1-5; V: TRBV18; size: NA; D: NA; DNA: TGTGCCAGCTCTCGGACAGAGGGCACGGGAAATCAGCCCCAGCATTTT; CDR3: CASSRTEGTGNQPQHF
J: TRBJ2-3; V: TRBV18; size: NA; D: TRBD2; DNA: TGTGCCAGCTCACCAATGGGGGCTAGCGGGAGAGTCACAGATACGCAGTATTTT; CDR3: CASSPMGASGRVTDTQYF
J: TRBJ1-4; V: TRBV7-8; size: NA; D: NA; DNA: TGTGCCAGCAGCTTAGGGCAGGATGGGCCTAATGAAAAACTGTTTTTT; CDR3: CASSLGQDGPNEKLFF
J: TRBJ2-2; V: TRBV10-3; size: NA; D: TRBD2; DNA: TGTGCCAGCGGGACTAGCGGTCGCACCGGGGAGCTGTTTTTT; CDR3: CASGTSGRTGELFF
J: TRBJ2-5; V: TRBV5-1; size: NA; D: NA; DNA: TGCGCCAGCAGCTTGCCTGACAGCCAAGAGACCCAGTACTTC; CDR3: CASSLPDSQETQYF
J: TRBJ2-5; V: TRBV5-6; size: NA; D: NA; DNA: TGTGCCAGCAGCCCCCGTGGCCCTCGGGAGACCCAGTACTTC; CDR3: CASSPRGPRETQYF
J: TRBJ2-3; V: TRBV6-5; size: NA; D: TRBD1; DNA: TGTGCCAGCACCCAAGGACAGGGAAGCACAGATACGCAGTATTTT; CDR3: CASTQGQGSTDTQYF
J: TRBJ1-5; V: TRBV6-4; size: NA; D: NA; DNA: TGTGCCAGCAGTGACCCCGGGAGTCAGCCCCAGCATTTT; CDR3: CASSDPGSQPQHF
J: TRBJ2-7; V: TRBV20-1; size: NA; D: NA; DNA: TGCAGTGCTAGTCCGGGGAATTCGAACGAGCAGTACTTC; CDR3: CSASPGNSNEQYF
J: TRBJ2-7; V: TRBV27; size: NA; D: NA; DNA: TGTGCCAGCAGTCCGCTTTTTGGGGGGGCAACCAGCTACGAGCAGTACTTC; CDR3: CASSPLFGGATSYEQYF
J: TRBJ1-1; V: TRBV2; size: NA; D: NA; DNA: TGTGCCAGCAGTACTGGACAGATGAACACTGAAGCTTTCTTT; CDR3: CASSTGQMNTEAFF
J: TRBJ1-2; V: TRBV13; size: NA; D: NA; DNA: TGTGCCAGCAGCTTAGGGGACTATGGCTACACCTTC; CDR3: CASSLGDYGYTF
J: TRBJ2-7; V: TRBV5-6; size: NA; D: TRBD1; DNA: TGTGCCAGCAGCGGACAGGCCCTCTCCTACGAGCAGTACTTC; CDR3: CASSGQALSYEQYF
J: TRBJ1-1; V: TRBV10-3; size: NA; D: TRBD1; DNA: TGTGCCATCACACGCGGGACAGGGGACACTGAAGCTTTCTTT; CDR3: CAITRGTGDTEAFF
J: TRBJ1-1; V: TRBV27; size: NA; D: NA; DNA: TGTGCCAGCAGTTTATCGGGGCCTCAGCAGGGAATGAACACTGAAGCTTTCTTT; CDR3: CASSLSGPQQGMNTEAFF
J: TRBJ1-5; V: TRBV28; size: NA; D: NA; DNA: TGTGCCAGCAGTAACGACAGGAGCAATCAGCCCCAGCATTTT; CDR3: CASSNDRSNQPQHF
J: TRBJ2-1; V: TRBV7-9; size: NA; D: TRBD2; DNA: TGTGCCAGCAGCTTAGGGACTAGCTTCAATGAGCAGTTCTTC; CDR3: CASSLGTSFNEQFF
J: TRBJ1-6; V: TRBV4-1; size: NA; D: TRBD1; DNA: TGCGCCAGCAGCCAAGAGGGACAGGGAAGCTCCTATAATTCACCCCTCCACTTT; CDR3: CASSQEGQGSSYNSPLHF
J: TRBJ1-1; V: TRBV10-2; size: NA; D: NA; DNA: TGCGCCAGCACTGAGTCGCTGAACACTGAAGCTTTCTTT; CDR3: CASTESLNTEAFF
J: TRBJ1-6; V: TRBV5-4; size: NA; D: TRBD1; DNA: TGTGCCTACGTCGGACAGGGGAGTTCACCCCTCCACTTT; CDR3: CAYVGQGSSPLHF
J: TRBJ2-7; V: TRBV2; size: NA; D: NA; DNA: TGTGCCAGCAGTGGATTGCTAGCCCCTTCCTACGAGCAGTACTTC; CDR3: CASSGLLAPSYEQYF
J: TRBJ2-7; V: TRBV28; size: NA; D: NA; DNA: TGTGCCAGCAGTCCCGACTTCCAGCAGTACTTC; CDR3: CASSPDFQQYF
J: TRBJ2-7; V: TRBV7-2; size: NA; D: NA; DNA: TGTGCCAGCAGCTTAGAGAACGGTCCCTACGAGCAGTACTTC; CDR3: CASSLENGPYEQYF
J: TRBJ2-3; V: TRBV10-3; size: once; D: TRBD1; DNA: TGTGCCATCAGACAGGGGGCCGAAACAGATACGCAGTATTTT; CDR3: CAIRQGAETDTQYF
J: TRBJ1-6; V: TRBV18; size: NA; D: NA; DNA: TGTGCCAGCTCACCACTCCCCCAGGGGCGAGTTAGTTCACCCCTCCACTTT; CDR3: CASSPLPQGRVSSPLHF
J: TRBJ1-5; V: TRBV28; size: NA; D: NA; DNA: TGTGCCAGCAGTTCAGACAGGAACAATCAGCCCCAGCATTTT; CDR3: CASSSDRNNQPQHF